The entry below gives a single T cell receptor (beta chain) sequence along with its context. The target antigen is unknown. The data stem from a study of T cells in localized non-small cell lung cancer. Study conclusions and caveats: Multi-region tumor sequencing was not done, so intratumor heterogeneity could not be excluded. Adjacent uninvolved lung tissue had the highest T cell clonality, exceeding tumor.

Germline CDR1 and CDR2: SGHVS and FNYEAQ. Trimming removed 5 bases at V and 3 bases at J, with 17 bases between. This CDR3 is built from 15 residues. The assay was immunoSEQ multiplex PCR, and TCRdb's table has in-frame clones only and misses some. The sample has 23,000 or so clones; approximately 86% are singletons. The sequenced sample was peripheral blood mononuclear cells, obtained before any cancer treatment. The clonotype was recovered from a male donor older than 55 with stage II lung adenocarcinoma. The chain recombines TRBV7-6 with TRBJ2-7; a weak D match, TRBD1 (6 bases). The chain's CDR3 is CASSLAGRGGYEQYF. CDR3 nucleotide sequence: TGTGCCAGCAGCCTGGCGGGCAGGGGTGGCTACGAGCAGTACTTC.